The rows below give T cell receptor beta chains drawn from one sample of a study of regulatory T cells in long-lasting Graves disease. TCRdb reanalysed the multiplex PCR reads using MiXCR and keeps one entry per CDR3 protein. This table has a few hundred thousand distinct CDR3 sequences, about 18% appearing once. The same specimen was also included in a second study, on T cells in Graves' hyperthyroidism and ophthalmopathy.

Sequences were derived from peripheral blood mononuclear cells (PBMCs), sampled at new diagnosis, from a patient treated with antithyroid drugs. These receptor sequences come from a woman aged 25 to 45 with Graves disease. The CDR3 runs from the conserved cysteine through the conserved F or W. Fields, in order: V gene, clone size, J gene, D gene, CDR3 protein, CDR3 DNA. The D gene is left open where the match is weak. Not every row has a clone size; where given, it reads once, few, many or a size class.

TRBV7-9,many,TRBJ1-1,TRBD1,CASSPRQGLVTEAFF,TGTGCCAGCAGCCCGAGACAGGGTCTGGTCACTGAAGCTTTCTTT
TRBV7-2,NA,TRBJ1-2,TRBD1,CASSMGQGKNYGYTF,TGTGCCAGCAGCATGGGACAGGGAAAAAACTATGGCTACACCTTC
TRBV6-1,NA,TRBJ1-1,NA,CASSPLRNTEAFF,TGTGCCAGCAGTCCACTCCGAAACACTGAAGCTTTCTTT
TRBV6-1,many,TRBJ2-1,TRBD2,CASREEFSGGPGNEQFF,TGTGCCAGCAGAGAGGAGTTTAGCGGGGGACCAGGCAATGAGCAGTTCTTC
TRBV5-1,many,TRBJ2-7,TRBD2,CASSYAPSGGSYEQYF,TGCGCCAGCAGCTACGCTCCTAGCGGGGGCTCCTACGAGCAGTACTTC
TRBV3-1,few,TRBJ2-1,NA,CASSQVTLRGGGEQFF,TGTGCCAGCAGCCAAGTCACACTCAGGGGAGGGGGTGAGCAGTTCTTC
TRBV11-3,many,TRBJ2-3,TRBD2,CASSRPTSDDTDTQYF,TGTGCCAGCAGCCGCCCGACTAGCGACGACACAGATACGCAGTATTTT
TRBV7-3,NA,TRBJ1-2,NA,CASTTGGYGYTF,TGTGCCAGCACCACGGGGGGCTATGGCTACACCTTC
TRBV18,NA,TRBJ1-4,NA,CASSPLGVANEKLFF,TGTGCCAGCTCACCACTCGGGGTGGCTAATGAAAAACTGTTTTTT
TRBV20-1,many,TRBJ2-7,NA,CSASPQDEQYF,TGCAGTGCTAGTCCGCAGGACGAGCAGTACTTC
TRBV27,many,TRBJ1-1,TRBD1,CASSRDRVNTEAFF,TGTGCCAGCAGTCGCGACAGGGTTAACACTGAAGCTTTCTTT
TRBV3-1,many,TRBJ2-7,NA,CASSQDFSAYEQYF,TGTGCCAGCAGCCAAGATTTCAGTGCCTACGAGCAGTACTTC
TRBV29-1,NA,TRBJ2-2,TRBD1,CSVASGTGMTGELFF,TGCAGCGTTGCAAGCGGGACAGGGATGACCGGGGAGCTGTTTTTT
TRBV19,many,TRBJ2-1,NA,CASSIPGRSSYNEQFF,TGTGCCAGTAGTATCCCTGGCAGGAGCTCCTACAATGAGCAGTTCTTC
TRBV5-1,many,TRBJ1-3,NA,CASSSDGGSGNTIYF,TGCGCCAGCAGCTCGGACGGCGGCTCTGGAAACACCATATATTTT
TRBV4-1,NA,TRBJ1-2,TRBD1,CASSQRQGNNYGYTF,TGCGCCAGCAGCCAAAGACAGGGCAATAACTATGGCTACACCTTC
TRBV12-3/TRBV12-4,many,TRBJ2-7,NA,CASSLGAPSYEQYF,TGTGCCAGCAGTTTAGGGGCACCCTCCTACGAGCAGTACTTC
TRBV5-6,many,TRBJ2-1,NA,CASSYVYNEQFF,TGTGCCAGCAGCTATGTATACAATGAGCAGTTCTTC
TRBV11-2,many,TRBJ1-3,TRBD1,CASSLNRGGNTIYF,TGTGCCAGCAGCTTGAACAGGGGTGGAAACACCATATATTTT
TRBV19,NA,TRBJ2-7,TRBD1,CASSMTYGTGSLEQYF,TGTGCCAGTAGTATGACCTACGGGACAGGGAGCCTCGAGCAGTACTTC
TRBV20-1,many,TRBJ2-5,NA,CSAQEETQYF,TGCAGTGCCCAAGAAGAGACCCAGTACTTC
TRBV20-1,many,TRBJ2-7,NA,CSARDSDVRSYEQYF,TGCAGTGCTAGAGATTCGGACGTCCGGTCCTACGAGCAGTACTTC
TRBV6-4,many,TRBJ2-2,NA,CASSDSPGTGELFF,TGTGCCAGCAGTGACTCACCGGGTACCGGGGAGCTGTTTTTT
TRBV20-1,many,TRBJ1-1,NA,CSATGREKAFF,TGCAGTGCTACCGGAAGGGAAAAAGCTTTCTTT
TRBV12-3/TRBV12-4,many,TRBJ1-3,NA,CASSPQGGTGNTIYF,TGTGCCAGCAGCCCACAGGGTGGGACTGGAAACACCATATATTTT
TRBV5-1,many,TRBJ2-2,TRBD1,CASSLGQVAGELFF,TGCGCCAGCAGCCTCGGACAGGTTGCCGGGGAGCTGTTTTTT
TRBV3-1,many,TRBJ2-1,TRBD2,CASSQDRGLAGVNEQFF,TGTGCCAGCAGCCAAGATAGGGGACTAGCGGGGGTTAATGAGCAGTTCTTC
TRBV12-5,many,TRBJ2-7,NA,CASGPGPGLEQYF,TGTGCTAGTGGACCCGGGCCCGGGCTCGAGCAGTACTTC
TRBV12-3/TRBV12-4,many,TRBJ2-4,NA,CASSPTRPLTKNIQYF,TGTGCCAGCAGCCCTACACGGCCGTTGACCAAAAACATTCAGTACTTC
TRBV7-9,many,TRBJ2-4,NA,CASSPDGSGADIQYF,TGTGCCAGCAGCCCGGATGGTTCAGGGGCGGACATTCAGTACTTC
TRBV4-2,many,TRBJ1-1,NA,CASSQDDGGGTEAFF,TGTGCCAGCAGCCAAGATGACGGCGGAGGCACTGAAGCTTTCTTT
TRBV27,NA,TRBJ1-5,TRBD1,CASSRTGTGGGNQPQHF,TGTGCCAGCAGTCGAACCGGGACAGGGGGCGGCAATCAGCCCCAGCATTTT
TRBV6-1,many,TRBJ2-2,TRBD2,CASRGLAGGPGTGELFF,TGTGCCAGCAGGGGACTAGCGGGGGGGCCGGGCACCGGGGAGCTGTTTTTT
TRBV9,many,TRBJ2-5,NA,CASSVVLARLSETQYF,TGTGCCAGCAGCGTAGTCCTCGCACGGTTGTCAGAGACCCAGTACTTC
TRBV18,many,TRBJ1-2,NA,CASSPQGVRGYTF,TGTGCCAGCTCCCCCCAGGGAGTACGTGGCTACACCTTC
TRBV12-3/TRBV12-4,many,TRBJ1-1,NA,CASRFAGRNTEAFF,TGTGCCAGCAGGTTCGCTGGTCGGAACACTGAAGCTTTCTTT
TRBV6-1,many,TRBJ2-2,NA,CASSKPEQGSAGELFF,TGTGCCAGCAGCAAACCGGAGCAGGGCAGTGCCGGGGAGCTGTTTTTT
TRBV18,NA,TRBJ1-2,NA,CASSQDTLGHGYTF,TGTGCCAGCTCACAAGACACCCTAGGACATGGCTACACCTTC
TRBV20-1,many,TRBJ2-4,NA,CSAFRENIQYF,TGCAGTGCCTTTAGGGAAAACATTCAGTACTTC
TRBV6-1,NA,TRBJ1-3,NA,CASTLDGNTIYF,TGTGCCAGCACTTTAGACGGAAACACCATATATTTT
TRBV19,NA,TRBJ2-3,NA,CASSGATDTQYF,TGTGCCAGTAGTGGGGCCACAGATACGCAGTATTTT
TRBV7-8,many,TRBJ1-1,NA,CASSLDRDEAFF,TGTGCCAGCAGCTTAGACAGAGATGAAGCTTTCTTT
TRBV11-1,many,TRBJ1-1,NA,CASSLTGNGEAFF,TGTGCCAGCAGCTTAACCGGAAACGGGGAAGCTTTCTTT